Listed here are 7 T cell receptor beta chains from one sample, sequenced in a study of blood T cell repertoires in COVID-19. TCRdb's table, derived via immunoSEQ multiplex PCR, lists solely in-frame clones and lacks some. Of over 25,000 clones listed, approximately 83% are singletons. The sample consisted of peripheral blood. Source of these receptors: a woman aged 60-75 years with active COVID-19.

CDR3: CASSQPDLGIPSRETQYF. CDR3 bases: TGTGCCAGCAGCCAACCCGACCTAGGCATCCCTTCAAGAGAGACCCAGTACTTC. The chain carries TRBV3-1 (or the pseudogene TRBV3-2) and TRBJ2-5, with D unclear. Germline lookup yields CDR1 LGHDT and CDR2 YNNKEL (reference sequence). V was shortened by 2 bases and J by 4 bases, with 23 bases between the two germline ends. The CDR3 covers 18 residues.

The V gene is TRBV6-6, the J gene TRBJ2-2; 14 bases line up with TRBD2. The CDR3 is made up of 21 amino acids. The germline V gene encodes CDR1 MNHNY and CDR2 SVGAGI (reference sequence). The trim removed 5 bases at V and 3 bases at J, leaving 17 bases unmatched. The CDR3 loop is CASSPHFRTSGGTPHTGELFF. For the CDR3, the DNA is TGTGCCAGCAGTCCCCATTTTAGGACTAGCGGGGGGACCCCCCACACCGGGGAGCTGTTTTTT.

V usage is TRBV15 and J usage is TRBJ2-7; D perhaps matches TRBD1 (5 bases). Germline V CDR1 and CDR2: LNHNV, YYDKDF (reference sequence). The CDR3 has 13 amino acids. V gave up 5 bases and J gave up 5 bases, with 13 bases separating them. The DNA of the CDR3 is TGTGCCACCAGCGGGGCACGATTGGACGAGCAGTACTTC. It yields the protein CATSGARLDEQYF. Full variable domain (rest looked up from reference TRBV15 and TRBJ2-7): DAMVIQNPRYQVTQFGKPVTLSCSQTLNHNVMYWYQQKSSQAPKLLFHYYDKDFNNEADTPDNFQSRRPNTSFCFLDIRSPGLGDTAMYLCATSGARLDEQYFGPGTRLTVT.

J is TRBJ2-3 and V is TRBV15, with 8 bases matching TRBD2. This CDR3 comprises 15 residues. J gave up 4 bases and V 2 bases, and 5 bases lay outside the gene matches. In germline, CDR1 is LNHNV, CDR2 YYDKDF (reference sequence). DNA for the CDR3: TGTGCCACCAGCAGATCGACGACTAGCGCAGATACGCAGTATTTT. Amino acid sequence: CATSRSTTSADTQYF.

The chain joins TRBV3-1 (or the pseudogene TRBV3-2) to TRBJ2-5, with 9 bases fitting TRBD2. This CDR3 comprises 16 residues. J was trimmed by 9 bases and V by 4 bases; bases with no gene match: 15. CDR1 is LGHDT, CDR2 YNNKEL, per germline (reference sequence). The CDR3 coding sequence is TGTGCCAGCAGCCCACAACGACTAGCGGTTGGAGCGTCCCAGTACTTC. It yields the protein CASSPQRLAVGASQYF.

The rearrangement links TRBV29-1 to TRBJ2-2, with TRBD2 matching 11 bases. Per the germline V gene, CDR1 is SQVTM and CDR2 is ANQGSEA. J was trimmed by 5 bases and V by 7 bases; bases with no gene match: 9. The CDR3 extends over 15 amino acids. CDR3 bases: TGCAGCGGGAGCACCGGGACTAGCGGAACCGGGGAGCTGTTTTTT. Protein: CSGSTGTSGTGELFF.

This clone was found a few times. CDR3 nucleotides: TGTGCCAGCTCCCGGGACGCGGGAGCGAACACCGGGGAGCTGTTTTTT. Protein sequence: CASSRDAGANTGELFF. The genes are TRBV18 and TRBJ2-2; the match to TRBD2 covers 7 bases. The CDR3 spans 16 residues. After removal of 6 bases from V and 0 bases from J, the junction contained 7 bases not matched to a gene. Germline CDR1 and CDR2: KGHSH and LQKENI. Complete variable domain (other parts from reference TRBV18 and TRBJ2-2): NAGVMQNPRHLVRRRGQEARLRCSPMKGHSHVYWYRQLPEEGLKFMVYLQKENIIDESGMPKERFSAEFPKEGPSILRIQQVVRGDSAAYFCASSRDAGANTGELFFGEGSRLTVL.